Listed here are 17 T cell receptor beta chains from one sample, sequenced in a study of regulatory T cells in long-lasting Graves disease. The authors built TCR beta libraries using iRepertoire HTBI primers and Arm-PCR of CDR3 regions. Via MiXCR, TCRdb re-called the multiplex PCR reads, giving one row per CDR3 protein. Among fewer than 450,000 distinct CDR3 sequences listed, about 15% were seen once. The time point is: newly diagnosed GD, antithyroid drugs for less than 3 months. After RNA was extracted from PBMCs, the TCR library was made from it. This sample was shared with a second study, whose subject was T cells in Graves' hyperthyroidism and ophthalmopathy.

The sample consisted of peripheral blood mononuclear cells (PBMCs), taken at new diagnosis, from a patient treated with antithyroid drugs. The origin of the receptors is a middle-aged woman with Graves disease.

This clonotype was picked up a small number of times. The chain links TRBV28 to TRBJ2-7; D is perhaps TRBD1 or TRBD2 (5 bases each). This CDR3 has 13 amino acids. Germline CDR1 and CDR2: MDHEN and SYDVKM. Trimming stripped 7 bases from V and 6 bases from J, with 16 bases between. The CDR3 coding sequence is TGTGCCAGCAATCGAGCCGGGACGACCGAGCAGTACTTC. Translated: CASNRAGTTEQYF.

There are many counts of this clonotype. V usage is TRBV11-3 and J usage is TRBJ2-1; the D is unclear. Per the germline V gene, CDR1 is SGHNT and CDR2 is YENEEA. This CDR3 has 13 residues. Between the trimmed V and J ends, which lost 0 bases and 9 bases, there was a span of 9 bases. CDR3 nucleotides: TGTGCCAGCAGCTTAGACATAAACGGTGAGCAGTTCTTC. This sequence encodes CASSLDINGEQFF.

The chain carries TRBV30 and TRBJ2-2; D possibly matches TRBD1 or TRBD2 (6 bases each). CDR1 is GTSNPN and CDR2 is SVGIG in the germline V gene (reference sequence). V lost 1 base and J 7 bases, leaving 13 bases between the germline ends. This CDR3 is built from 14 residues. CDR3 nucleotides: TGTGCCTGGAGTGGGGGGGCTGCTGACGGGGAGCTGTTTTTT. It codes for CAWSGGAADGELFF.

In this sample, this clonotype turned up many times. This chain links TRBV20-1 with TRBJ2-5; TRBD2 agrees at 12 bases. Germline values: CDR1 DFQATT, CDR2 SNEGSKA (reference sequence). The CDR3 runs to 14 residues. Germline trimming cut 6 bases from V and 5 bases from J; bases unmatched to any gene: 7. For the CDR3, the DNA is TGCAGTGCCACCGGACTAGCGGGAATGGAGACCCAGTACTTC. This sequence encodes CSATGLAGMETQYF.

This clonotype was recorded a few times. The rearrangement links TRBV20-1 to TRBJ1-2; a possible D gene is TRBD1 (5 bases). The CDR3 has 13 amino acids. Germline CDR1 and CDR2: DFQATT and SNEGSKA (reference sequence). V was cut by 5 bases and J by 2 bases, with 12 bases left in between. The CDR3 here is CSAGGGPNYGYTF. CDR3 nucleotides: TGCAGTGCTGGGGGGGGACCGAACTATGGCTACACCTTC.

This clonotype was counted at least ten times. The V gene is TRBV20-1, the J gene TRBJ1-2; no clear D gene. Germline-derived CDR1 and CDR2 are DFQATT and SNEGSKA (reference sequence). CDR3 length: 13 amino acids. Trimming shortened V by 5 bases and J by 2 bases, and 12 bases separated the two germline ends. The CDR3 DNA reads as TGCAGTGCTCCTTGGACGCCAAACTATGGCTACACCTTC. Protein: CSAPWTPNYGYTF.

This clonotype was detected many times. V is TRBV2 and J is TRBJ2-5; D gene ambiguous. Trimming stripped 5 bases from V and 11 bases from J, with 12 bases between. This CDR3 contains 11 residues. Per the germline V gene, CDR1 is SNHLY and CDR2 is FYNNEI. The CDR3 nucleotides are TGTGCCAGCAGTTTCGGTGCCGCGCAGTACTTC. The encoded protein is CASSFGAAQYF.

This clonotype was detected many times. This chain connects TRBV2 to TRBJ2-3; D unresolved. Trimming stripped 0 bases from V and 2 bases from J, with 9 bases between. This CDR3 region has 15 residues. Germline CDR1 and CDR2: SNHLY and FYNNEI. The CDR3 region is CASSEAHYITDTQYF. The CDR3, as DNA: TGTGCCAGCAGTGAAGCCCACTACATCACAGATACGCAGTATTTT.

The table lists this clonotype with many counts. This chain uses TRBV28 with TRBJ2-2; D may correspond to TRBD1 or TRBD2 (6 bases each). Deletions cut 5 bases from V and 5 bases from J, with 27 bases between. Germline V gene sequence: CDR1 MDHEN, CDR2 SYDVKM. The CDR3 is 19 amino acids. As DNA, the CDR3 is TGTGCCAGCAGTCCCCCCTCGGGACACACAAACCGGGGGACCGGGGAGCTGTTTTTT. Protein product: CASSPPSGHTNRGTGELFF.

This clonotype was found many times. The chain combines TRBV6-1 with TRBJ2-2; tentatively, D is TRBD2 (6 bases). The CDR3 covers 16 residues. CDR1 is MNHNS and CDR2 is SASEGT in the germline V gene. V was clipped by 6 bases and J by 0 bases, with 14 bases between them. DNA for the CDR3: TGTGCCAGCAGGGACTCTAGCGCCTCGAACACCGGGGAGCTGTTTTTT. Translated: CASRDSSASNTGELFF.

The V call is TRBV29-1, the J call TRBJ2-5; 7 nucleotides match TRBD2. CDR3 length: 13 amino acids. Germline trimming cut 4 bases from V and 5 bases from J; bases unmatched to any gene: 7. The V gene's germline CDR1 is SQVTM and CDR2 ANQGSEA. The CDR3 DNA reads as TGCAGCGTTGTGACGGGGACTACGGAGACCCAGTACTTC. Translating it yields CSVVTGTTETQYF.

Only a few counts were recorded for this clonotype. This CDR3 reads CASSLTSSGRASEQYF. CDR3 bases: TGTGCCAGCAGCCTCACCTCTAGCGGGAGGGCCTCCGAGCAGTACTTC. The rearrangement joins TRBV7-2 to TRBJ2-7, with 12 bases identical to TRBD2. From germline, CDR1 is SGHTA and CDR2 FQGNSA. The J segment lost 6 bases and the V segment lost 5 bases, leaving 11 bases of the junction unmatched. This CDR3 region has 16 residues.

There are many counts of this clonotype. The chain has TRBV2 and TRBJ1-4; D is possibly TRBD1 (5 bases). Germline CDR1 SNHLY, CDR2 FYNNEI. The CDR3 extends over 12 amino acids. Trimming cost V 4 bases and J 7 bases, with 7 bases left between them. The CDR3 DNA is TGTGCCAGCAGTGTCAGGGTTGAAAAACTGTTTTTT. This codes for CASSVRVEKLFF.

This clonotype appeared a few times. This sequence joins TRBV10-1 and TRBJ2-2; no definite D call. The germline V gene has CDR1 WNHNN and CDR2 SYGVQD (reference sequence). Deletions cut 6 bases from V and 5 bases from J, with 16 bases between. There are 15 residues in the CDR3. The CDR3 reads CASRTSPFGTGELFF. CDR3 in DNA: TGCGCCAGCAGGACATCCCCGTTTGGAACCGGGGAGCTGTTTTTT.

This clonotype was seen ten or more times. The chain recombines TRBV10-3 with TRBJ2-3; weak D call: TRBD2 (6 bases). Germline V gene lookup returns CDR1 ENHRY and CDR2 SYGVKD. CDR3 length: 14 amino acids. With 10 bases removed from V and 2 bases from J, the gap between germline ends came to 16 bases. The chain's CDR3 is CATSPGLNTDTQYF. The CDR3 nucleotides are TGTGCCACCTCCCCGGGACTCAACACAGATACGCAGTATTTT.

The chain links TRBV15 to TRBJ1-1; TRBD1 might be the D (5 bases). CDR3 length: 13 amino acids. V was cut by 3 bases and J by 7 bases, with 12 bases left in between. Germline V gives CDR1 LNHNV, CDR2 YYDKDF (reference sequence). The CDR3 region has the DNA TGTGCCACCAGCAGTGAGGGACCGGGTGAAGCTTTCTTT. This codes for CATSSEGPGEAFF.

The sample holds many counts of this clonotype. V gene TRBV7-9 combines with J gene TRBJ2-2, with 7 positions matching TRBD2. V dropped 5 bases and J dropped 5; count of bases not matched to a gene: 11. The germline CDR1 and CDR2 sequences are SEHNR and FQNEAQ (reference sequence). This CDR3 is built from 16 residues. CDR3 DNA: TGTGCCAGCAGCACCCGGCAGGGCGGGAGAACCGGGGAGCTGTTTTTT. It translates to CASSTRQGGRTGELFF.